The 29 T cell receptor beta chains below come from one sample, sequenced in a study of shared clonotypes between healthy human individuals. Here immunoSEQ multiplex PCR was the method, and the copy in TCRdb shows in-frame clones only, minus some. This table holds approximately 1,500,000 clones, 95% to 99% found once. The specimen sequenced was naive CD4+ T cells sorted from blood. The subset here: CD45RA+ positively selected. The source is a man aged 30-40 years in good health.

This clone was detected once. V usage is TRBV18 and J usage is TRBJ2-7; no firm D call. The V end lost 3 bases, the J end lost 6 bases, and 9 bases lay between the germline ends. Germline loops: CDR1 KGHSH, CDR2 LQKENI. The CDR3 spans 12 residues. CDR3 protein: CASSPFGGEQYF. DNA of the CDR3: TGTGCCAGCTCACCGTTTGGTGGCGAGCAGTACTTC. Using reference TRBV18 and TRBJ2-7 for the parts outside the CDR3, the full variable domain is NAGVMQNPRHLVRRRGQEARLRCSPMKGHSHVYWYRQLPEEGLKFMVYLQKENIIDESGMPKERFSAEFPKEGPSILRIQQVVRGDSAAYFCASSPFGGEQYFGPGTRLTVT.

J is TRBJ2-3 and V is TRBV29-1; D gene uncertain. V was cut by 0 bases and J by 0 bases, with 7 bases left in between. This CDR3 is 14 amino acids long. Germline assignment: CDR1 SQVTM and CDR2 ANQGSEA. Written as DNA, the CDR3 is TGCAGCGTTGAAGACCAAGAAAGCACAGATACGCAGTATTTT. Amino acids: CSVEDQESTDTQYF.

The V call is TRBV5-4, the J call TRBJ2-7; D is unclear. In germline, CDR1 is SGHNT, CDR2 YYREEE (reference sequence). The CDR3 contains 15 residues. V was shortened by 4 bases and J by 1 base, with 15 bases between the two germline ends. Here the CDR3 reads CASSPVGQLSYEQYF. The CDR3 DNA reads TGTGCCAGCAGCCCCGTAGGGCAGCTTTCCTACGAGCAGTACTTC.

The CDR3 DNA sequence: TGTGCCAGCAGCCCCAAAGTGGGGTACACCGGGGAGCTGTTTTTT. It translates to CASSPKVGYTGELFF. The rearrangement uses TRBV7-6 and TRBJ2-2, with D uncertain. The germline V gene has CDR1 SGHVS and CDR2 FNYEAQ. The germline V and J ends were trimmed by 5 bases and 3 bases, with 13 bases remaining between them. This CDR3 region has 15 residues.

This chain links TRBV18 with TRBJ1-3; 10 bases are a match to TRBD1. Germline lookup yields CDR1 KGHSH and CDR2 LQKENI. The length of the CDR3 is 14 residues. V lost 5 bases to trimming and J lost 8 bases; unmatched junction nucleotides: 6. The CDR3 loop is CASSSRQGADTIYF. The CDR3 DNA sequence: TGTGCCAGCTCATCTAGACAGGGGGCGGACACCATATATTTT.

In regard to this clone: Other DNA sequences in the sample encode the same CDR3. CDR3 nucleotide sequence: TGTGCCAGCAGCGTTGACAACACAGATACGCAGTATTTT. It encodes CASSVDNTDTQYF. V and J are TRBV9 and TRBJ2-3; D gene unclear. The germline V and J ends were trimmed by 2 bases and 2 bases, with 6 bases remaining between them. CDR3 size: 13 residues. Germline values: CDR1 SGDLS, CDR2 YYNGEE.

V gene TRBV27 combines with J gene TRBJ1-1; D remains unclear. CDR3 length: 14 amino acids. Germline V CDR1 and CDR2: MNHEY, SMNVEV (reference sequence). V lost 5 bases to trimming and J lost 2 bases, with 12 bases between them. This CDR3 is CASSPRSANTEAFF. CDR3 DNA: TGTGCCAGCAGTCCCCGGTCAGCCAACACTGAAGCTTTCTTT.

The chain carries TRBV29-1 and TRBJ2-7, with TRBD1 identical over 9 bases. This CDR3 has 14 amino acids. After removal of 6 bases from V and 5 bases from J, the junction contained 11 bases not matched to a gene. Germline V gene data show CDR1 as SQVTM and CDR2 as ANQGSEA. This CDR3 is CSVRTGQGTHEQYF. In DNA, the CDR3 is TGCAGCGTAAGAACCGGACAGGGGACCCACGAGCAGTACTTC.

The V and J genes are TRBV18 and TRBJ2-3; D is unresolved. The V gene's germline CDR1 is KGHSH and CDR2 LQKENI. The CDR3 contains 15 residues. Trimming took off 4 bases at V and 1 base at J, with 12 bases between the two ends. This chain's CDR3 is CASSHGQVGTDTQYF. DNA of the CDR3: TGTGCCAGCTCACACGGTCAGGTGGGCACAGATACGCAGTATTTT.

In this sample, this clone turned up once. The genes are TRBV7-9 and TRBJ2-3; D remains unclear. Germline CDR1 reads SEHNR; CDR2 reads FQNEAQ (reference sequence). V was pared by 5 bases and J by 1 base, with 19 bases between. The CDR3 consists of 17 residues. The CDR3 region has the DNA TGTGCCAGCAGCCCATTGGGTCCGGGTGGAGGCACAGATACGCAGTATTTT. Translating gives CASSPLGPGGGTDTQYF.

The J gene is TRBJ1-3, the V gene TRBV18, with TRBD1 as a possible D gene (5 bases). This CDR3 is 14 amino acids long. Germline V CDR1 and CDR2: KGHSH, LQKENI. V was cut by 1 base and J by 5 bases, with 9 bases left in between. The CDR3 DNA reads TGTGCCAGCTCACCACAGGACACTCGAAACACCATATATTTT. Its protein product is CASSPQDTRNTIYF.

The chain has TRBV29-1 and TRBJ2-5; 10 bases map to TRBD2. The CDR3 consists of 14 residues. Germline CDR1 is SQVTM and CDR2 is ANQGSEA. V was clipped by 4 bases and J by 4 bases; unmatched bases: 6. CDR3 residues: CSVGLAGVLETQYF. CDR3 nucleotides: TGCAGCGTTGGGCTAGCGGGAGTTTTAGAGACCCAGTACTTC. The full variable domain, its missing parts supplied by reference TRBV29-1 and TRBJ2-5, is SAVISQKPSRDICQRGTSLTIQCQVDSQVTMMFWYRQQPGQSLTLIATANQGSEATYESGFVIDKFPISRPNLTFSTLTVSNMSPEDSSIYLCSVGLAGVLETQYFGPGTRLLVL.

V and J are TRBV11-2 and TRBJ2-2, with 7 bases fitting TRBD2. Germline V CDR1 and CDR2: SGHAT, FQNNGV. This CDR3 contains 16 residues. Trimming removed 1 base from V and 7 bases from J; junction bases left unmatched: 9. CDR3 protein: CASSLGLREVGGELFF. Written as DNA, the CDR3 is TGTGCCAGCAGCTTAGGGTTACGGGAGGTTGGCGGGGAGCTGTTTTTT.

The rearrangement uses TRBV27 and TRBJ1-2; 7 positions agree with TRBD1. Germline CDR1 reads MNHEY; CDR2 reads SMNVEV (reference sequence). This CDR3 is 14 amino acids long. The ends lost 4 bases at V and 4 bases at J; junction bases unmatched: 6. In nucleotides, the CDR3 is TGTGCCAGCAGTTCTCGGGACAGCCTCTATGGCTACACCTTC. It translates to CASSSRDSLYGYTF.

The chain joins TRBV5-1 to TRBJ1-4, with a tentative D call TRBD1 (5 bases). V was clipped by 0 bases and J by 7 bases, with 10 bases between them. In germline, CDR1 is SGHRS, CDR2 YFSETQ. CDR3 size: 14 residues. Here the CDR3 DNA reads TGCGCCAGCAGCTTGGGGAGGGGAGGTGAAAAACTGTTTTTT. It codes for CASSLGRGGEKLFF.

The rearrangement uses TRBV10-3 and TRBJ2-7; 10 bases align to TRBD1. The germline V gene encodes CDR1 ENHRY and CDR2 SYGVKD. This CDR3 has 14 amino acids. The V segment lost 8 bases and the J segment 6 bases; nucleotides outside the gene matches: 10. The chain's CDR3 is CAIGGQGGRGEQYF. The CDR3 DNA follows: TGTGCCATCGGTGGACAGGGGGGTAGGGGCGAGCAGTACTTC.

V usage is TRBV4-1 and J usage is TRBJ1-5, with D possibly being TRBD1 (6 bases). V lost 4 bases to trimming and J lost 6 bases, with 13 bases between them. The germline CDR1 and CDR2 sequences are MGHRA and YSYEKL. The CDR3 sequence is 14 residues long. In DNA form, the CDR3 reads TGCGCCAGCAGCCTCGGGGGGGGCGGTCAGCCCCAGCATTTT. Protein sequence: CASSLGGGGQPQHF.

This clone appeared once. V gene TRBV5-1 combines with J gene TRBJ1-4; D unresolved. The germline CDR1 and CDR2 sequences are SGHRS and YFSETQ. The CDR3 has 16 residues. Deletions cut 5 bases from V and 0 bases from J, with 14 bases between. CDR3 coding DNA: TGCGCCAGCAGGTCTTATTTCTCCCCAACTAATGAAAAACTGTTTTTT. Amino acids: CASRSYFSPTNEKLFF.

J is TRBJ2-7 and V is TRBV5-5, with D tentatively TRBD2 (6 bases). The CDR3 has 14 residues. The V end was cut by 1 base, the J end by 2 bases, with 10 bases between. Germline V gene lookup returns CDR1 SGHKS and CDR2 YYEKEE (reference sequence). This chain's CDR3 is CASSLREVTYEQYF. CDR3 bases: TGTGCCAGCAGCTTGAGGGAGGTCACCTACGAGCAGTACTTC.

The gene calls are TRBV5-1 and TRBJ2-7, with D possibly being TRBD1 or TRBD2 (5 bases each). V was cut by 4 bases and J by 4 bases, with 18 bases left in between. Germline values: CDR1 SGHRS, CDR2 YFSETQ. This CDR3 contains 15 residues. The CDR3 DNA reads TGCGCCAGCAGCGTAATCGGGGCATTGAGGTACGAGCAGTACTTC. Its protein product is CASSVIGALRYEQYF.

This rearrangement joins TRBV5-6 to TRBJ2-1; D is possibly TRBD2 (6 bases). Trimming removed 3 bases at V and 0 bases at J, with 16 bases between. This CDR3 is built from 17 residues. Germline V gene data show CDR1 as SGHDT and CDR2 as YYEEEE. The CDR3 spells CASSWGRGRSSYNEQFF. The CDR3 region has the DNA TGTGCCAGCAGCTGGGGACGGGGGAGAAGCTCCTACAATGAGCAGTTCTTC.

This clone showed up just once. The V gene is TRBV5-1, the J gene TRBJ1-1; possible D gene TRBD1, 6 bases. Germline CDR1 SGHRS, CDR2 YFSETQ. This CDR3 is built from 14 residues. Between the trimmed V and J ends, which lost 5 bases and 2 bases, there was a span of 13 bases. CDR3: CASRLTGLNTEAFF. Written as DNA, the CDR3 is TGCGCCAGCAGGTTAACAGGGCTCAACACTGAAGCTTTCTTT.

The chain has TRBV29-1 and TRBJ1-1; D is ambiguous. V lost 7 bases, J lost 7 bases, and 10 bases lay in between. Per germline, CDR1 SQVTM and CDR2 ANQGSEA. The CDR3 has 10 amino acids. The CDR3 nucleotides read TGCAGCGGCGACCAGAGTGAAGCTTTCTTT. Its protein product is CSGDQSEAFF. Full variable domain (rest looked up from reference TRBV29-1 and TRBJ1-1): SAVISQKPSRDICQRGTSLTIQCQVDSQVTMMFWYRQQPGQSLTLIATANQGSEATYESGFVIDKFPISRPNLTFSTLTVSNMSPEDSSIYLCSGDQSEAFFGQGTRLTVV.

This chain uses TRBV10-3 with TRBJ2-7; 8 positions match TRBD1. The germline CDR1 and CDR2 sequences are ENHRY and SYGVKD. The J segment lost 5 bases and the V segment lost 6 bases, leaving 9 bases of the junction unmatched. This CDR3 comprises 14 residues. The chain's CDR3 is CAISADRVLNEQYF. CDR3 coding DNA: TGTGCCATCAGCGCGGACAGGGTTCTGAACGAGCAGTACTTC.

The chain's CDR3 is CASSFPPLAATYNEQFF. CDR3 DNA: TGTGCCAGCAGTTTTCCCCCCCTAGCGGCTACCTACAATGAGCAGTTCTTC. J is TRBJ2-1 and V is TRBV28; TRBD2 agrees at 7 bases. Germline V gene data show CDR1 as MDHEN and CDR2 as SYDVKM. Trimming took 3 bases from V and 2 from J; bases not matched to a gene: 10. The CDR3 sequence is 17 residues long.

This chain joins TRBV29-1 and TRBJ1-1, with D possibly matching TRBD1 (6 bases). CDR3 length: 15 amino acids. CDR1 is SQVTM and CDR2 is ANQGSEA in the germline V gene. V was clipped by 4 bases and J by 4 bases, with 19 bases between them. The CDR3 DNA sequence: TGCAGCGTTGGTTCCAGGGGAGGCTGGTCCACTGAAGCTTTCTTT. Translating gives CSVGSRGGWSTEAFF.

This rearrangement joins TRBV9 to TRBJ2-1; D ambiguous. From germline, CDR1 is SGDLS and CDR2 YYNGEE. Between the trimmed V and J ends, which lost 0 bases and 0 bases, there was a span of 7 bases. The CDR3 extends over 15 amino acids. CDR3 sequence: CASSVGAASYNEQFF. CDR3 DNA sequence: TGTGCCAGCAGCGTAGGGGCGGCCTCCTACAATGAGCAGTTCTTC.

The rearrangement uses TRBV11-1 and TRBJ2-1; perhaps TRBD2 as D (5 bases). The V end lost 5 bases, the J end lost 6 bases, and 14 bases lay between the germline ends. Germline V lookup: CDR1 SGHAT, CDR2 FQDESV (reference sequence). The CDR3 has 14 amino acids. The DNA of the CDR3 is TGTGCCAGCAGCACCGGACTGAAAGTCAATGAGCAGTTCTTC. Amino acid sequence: CASSTGLKVNEQFF.

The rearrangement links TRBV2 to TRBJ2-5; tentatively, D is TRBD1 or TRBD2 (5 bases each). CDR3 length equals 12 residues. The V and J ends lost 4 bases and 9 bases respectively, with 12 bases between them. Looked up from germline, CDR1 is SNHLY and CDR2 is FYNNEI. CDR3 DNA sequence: TGTGCCAGCAGTGTCGGACGAGGGGCCCAGTACTTC. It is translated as CASSVGRGAQYF.